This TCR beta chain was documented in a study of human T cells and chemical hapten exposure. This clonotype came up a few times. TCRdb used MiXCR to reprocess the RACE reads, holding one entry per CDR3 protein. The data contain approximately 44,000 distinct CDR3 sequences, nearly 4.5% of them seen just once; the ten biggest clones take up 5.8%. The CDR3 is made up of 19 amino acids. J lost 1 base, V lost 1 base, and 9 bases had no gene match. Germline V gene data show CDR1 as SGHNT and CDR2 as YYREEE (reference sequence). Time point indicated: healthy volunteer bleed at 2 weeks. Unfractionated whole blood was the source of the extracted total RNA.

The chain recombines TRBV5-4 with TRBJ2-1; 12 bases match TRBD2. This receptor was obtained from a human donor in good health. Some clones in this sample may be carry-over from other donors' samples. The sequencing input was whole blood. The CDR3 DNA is TGTGCCAGCAGCTTGTCTCTAGCGGGAGGGCCGTGGTCCTACAATGAGCAGTTCTTC. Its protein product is CASSLSLAGGPWSYNEQFF.